This T cell receptor (beta chain) was documented in a study of identical twins. V shed 9 bases, J shed 0 bases, and the junction held 14 bases outside the gene matches. Germline V gene data show CDR1 as SNHLY and CDR2 as FYNNEI. The CDR3 is made up of 17 amino acids. This clonotype has just a few counts. TCRdb processed the 5' RACE reads anew with MiXCR; each CDR3 protein has one entry. Here the sample spans 500,000 or so distinct CDR3 sequences, roughly a fifth being singletons. These data are also associated with another study on T cells expressing NK-cell markers.

The clonotype originates from a woman aged 18 to 35 in good health. Sequenced input: CD4+ T cells sorted from blood. This chain links TRBV2 with TRBJ2-7; TRBD2 matches 10 bases. DNA of the CDR3: TGTGCCAGAAGTCGGCCTAGCGGGGGAAAAAGCTCCTACGAGCAGTACTTC. It encodes CARSRPSGGKSSYEQYF. Based on the CDR3 plus reference TRBV2 and TRBJ2-7, the full variable domain is EPEVTQTPSHQVTQMGQEVILRCVPISNHLYFYWYRQILGQKVEFLVSFYNNEISEKSEIFDDQFSVERPDGSNFTLKIRSTKLEDSAMYFCARSRPSGGKSSYEQYFGPGTRLTVT.